Listed here are 31 T cell receptor beta chains from one sample, sequenced in a study of blood T cell repertoires in COVID-19. Here immunoSEQ multiplex PCR was the method, and the copy in TCRdb shows in-frame clones only, minus some. The table records more than 300,000 clones, under 90% of them present only once. Sequenced input: PBMCs or T cells enriched from blood (not recorded which). Every receptor here comes from a woman aged 18-29 years who had recovered from COVID-19.

This clone occurred once. The chain is built from TRBV18 and TRBJ2-1; D ambiguous. Trimming took 1 base from V and 6 from J, leaving 4 bases between them. Germline V gives CDR1 KGHSH, CDR2 LQKENI. CDR3 length: 12 amino acids. The CDR3 coding sequence is TGTGCCAGCTCACCACGCGTCAATGAGCAGTTCTTC. Encoded protein: CASSPRVNEQFF.

The V call is TRBV18, the J call TRBJ2-4; no definite D call. CDR3 length: 11 amino acids. The V gene lost 5 bases and the J gene lost 5 bases, with 4 bases spanning the gap. Germline V gene lookup returns CDR1 KGHSH and CDR2 LQKENI. The CDR3 sequence is CASSSENIQYF. Here the CDR3 DNA reads TGTGCCAGCTCATCCGAAAACATTCAGTACTTC.

This chain connects TRBV24-1 to TRBJ2-1; D gene ambiguous. Per germline, CDR1 KGHDR and CDR2 SFDVKD. The V gene lost 3 bases and the J gene lost 4 bases, with 6 bases spanning the gap. The CDR3 has 13 amino acids. The CDR3, as DNA: TGTGCCACCAGTGATAGACTGTACAATGAGCAGTTCTTC. Encoded protein: CATSDRLYNEQFF.

This clone was detected only once. This sequence joins TRBV28 and TRBJ1-2, with TRBD1 matching over 8 bases. The CDR3 is made up of 16 amino acids. Losses at the gene ends were 1 base for V and 2 bases for J; bases not matched to a gene: 6. Germline V gives CDR1 MDHEN, CDR2 SYDVKM. The CDR3 loop reads CASSLSLRGRNYGYTF. The CDR3, as DNA: TGTGCCAGCAGTTTATCCCTCAGGGGGCGGAACTATGGCTACACCTTC.

The genes are TRBV30 and TRBJ1-4, with D unclear. Looked up from germline, CDR1 is GTSNPN and CDR2 is SVGIG (reference sequence). V was trimmed by 3 bases and J by 2 bases, leaving 13 bases between them. This CDR3 is built from 15 residues. The CDR3 DNA sequence: TGTGCCTGGAGCTCTTTAGGAGGGACTAATGAAAAACTGTTTTTT. Translated, it gives CAWSSLGGTNEKLFF.

V is TRBV28 and J is TRBJ1-1; 7 nucleotides match TRBD1. The CDR3 is 14 residues long. Germline V CDR1 and CDR2: MDHEN, SYDVKM. The J segment lost 5 bases and the V segment lost 4 bases, leaving 7 bases of the junction unmatched. The CDR3: CASSSRQGSTEAFF. CDR3 nucleotide sequence: TGTGCCAGCAGTTCCCGACAGGGTTCGACTGAAGCTTTCTTT.

This clone was observed at least ten times. The V gene is TRBV12-5, the J gene TRBJ1-1; 7 bases are shared with TRBD1. This CDR3 is 15 amino acids long. J was trimmed by 12 bases and V by 7 bases; bases with no gene match: 20. Germline V gene lookup returns CDR1 LGHNT and CDR2 FRNRAP. Here the CDR3 reads CASDWGDREVQESFF. In DNA form, the CDR3 reads TGTGCTAGTGATTGGGGCGACAGGGAGGTCCAGGAGTCTTTCTTT.

The V and J genes are TRBV5-4 and TRBJ2-5; a weak D match, TRBD2 (6 bases). Germline loops: CDR1 SGHNT, CDR2 YYREEE (reference sequence). Trimming stripped 1 base from V and 2 bases from J, with 15 bases between. The CDR3 loop spans 16 amino acids. CDR3 sequence: CASSLRRERHQETQYF. The CDR3 nucleotides read TGTGCCAGCAGCTTGCGACGGGAGCGGCATCAAGAGACCCAGTACTTC.

In regard to this clone: The sample holds other DNA sequences that translate to the same CDR3. This chain uses TRBV28 with TRBJ1-6; 8 bases are a match to TRBD1. The CDR3 covers 13 residues. V dropped 6 bases and J dropped 10; count of bases not matched to a gene: 5. CDR1 MDHEN and CDR2 SYDVKM come from the germline V gene. CDR3 amino acids: CASRATGGSPLHF. CDR3 nucleotide sequence: TGTGCCAGCAGGGCAACAGGGGGATCACCCCTCCACTTT.

The chain is built from TRBV7-2 and TRBJ2-7; the match to TRBD2 covers 7 bases. J gave up 4 bases and V 1 base, and 7 bases lay outside the gene matches. CDR3 length equals 15 residues. Germline loops: CDR1 SGHTA, CDR2 FQGNSA. The CDR3 DNA reads as TGTGCCAGCAGCTTAGAAGTAGCGGGTCCTTACGAGCAGTACTTC. It translates to CASSLEVAGPYEQYF.

This clone was recorded once. The chain carries TRBV27 and TRBJ2-7; 9 bases map to TRBD1. V trimming: 6 bases; J trimming: 0 bases; junction bases outside the gene matches: 15. The CDR3 extends over 18 amino acids. The V gene's germline CDR1 is MNHEY and CDR2 SMNVEV (reference sequence). CDR3 sequence reads: CASSLSRTGVLSSYEQYF. In DNA, the CDR3 is TGTGCCAGCAGCCTGTCGAGGACAGGGGTCCTATCCTCCTACGAGCAGTACTTC.

The chain couples TRBV11-2 to TRBJ2-7; 7 bases agree with TRBD1. V shed 5 bases and J 3 bases; nucleotides not matched to a gene: 7. The CDR3 loop spans 14 amino acids. From germline, CDR1 is SGHAT and CDR2 FQNNGV. The CDR3 DNA is TGTGCCAGCAGCCCGGTTCGGGACAGCTACGAGCAGTACTTC. This translates into CASSPVRDSYEQYF.

CDR3 bases: TGTGCCATCAGTGAACGGGCCTACGAGCAGTACTTC. Amino acids: CAISERAYEQYF. The rearrangement links TRBV10-3 to TRBJ2-7; D is uncertain. This CDR3 comprises 12 residues. V dropped 3 bases and J dropped 2 bases, with 5 bases sitting between them. Germline loops: CDR1 ENHRY, CDR2 SYGVKD.

The V gene is TRBV6-1, the J gene TRBJ2-3, with 12 bases that match TRBD2. V lost 4 bases, J lost 4 bases, and 6 bases stayed unmatched. This CDR3 spans 16 amino acids. Germline V gene lookup returns CDR1 MNHNS and CDR2 SASEGT. CDR3 nucleotide sequence: TGTGCCAGCAGTGGCCTAGCGGGAGGGCCAGCAGATACGCAGTATTTT. Translated, it gives CASSGLAGGPADTQYF.

This clone occurred once. V and J are TRBV5-1 and TRBJ2-3; 7 bases match TRBD1. The ends lost 3 bases at V and 2 bases at J; junction bases unmatched: 6. Germline loops: CDR1 SGHRS, CDR2 YFSETQ. The CDR3 has 15 amino acids. The CDR3 spells CASSSGQWDTDTQYF. The CDR3 DNA sequence: TGCGCCAGCAGCTCGGGACAGTGGGACACAGATACGCAGTATTTT.

J is TRBJ2-5 and V is TRBV7-9; possibly TRBD1 for D (8 bases). This CDR3 has 17 residues. Trimming shortened V by 2 bases and J by 4 bases, and 20 bases separated the two germline ends. CDR1 and CDR2 (germline): SEHNR, FQNEAQ (reference sequence). CDR3 residues: CASSLSTGTGGAETQYF. The CDR3 region has the DNA TGTGCCAGCAGCTTAAGCACCGGAACAGGGGGGGCAGAGACCCAGTACTTC.

The chain recombines TRBV19 with TRBJ2-7; 9 bases line up with TRBD1. The germline V gene encodes CDR1 LNHDA and CDR2 SQIVND (reference sequence). The CDR3 sequence is 13 residues long. With V trimmed by 10 bases and J by 5 bases, 9 bases remained unmatched. The CDR3, as DNA: TGTGCCACCTGGACAGGGGAGAGGCACGAGCAGTACTTC. Encoded protein: CATWTGERHEQYF.

Here the CDR3 reads CASRRGVSEKLFF. CDR3 sequence (DNA): TGTGCCAGTAGGCGGGGAGTCTCCGAAAAACTGTTTTTT. The V gene is TRBV19, the J gene TRBJ1-4, with D unresolved. The CDR3 length is 13 residues. Trimming shortened V by 6 bases and J by 8 bases, and 13 bases separated the two germline ends. CDR1 LNHDA and CDR2 SQIVND come from the germline V gene (reference sequence). The full variable domain, in which reference TRBV19 and TRBJ1-4 provide the parts outside the CDR3, is DGGITQSPKYLFRKEGQNVTLSCEQNLNHDAMYWYRQDPGQGLRLIYYSQIVNDFQKGDIAEGYSVSREKKESFPLTVTSAQKNPTAFYLCASRRGVSEKLFFGSGTQLSVL.

As to this clone: In the same sample, other DNA sequences code for this CDR3. V is TRBV7-9 and J is TRBJ1-1, with TRBD1 identical over 7 bases. The CDR3 is made up of 14 amino acids. The ends lost 5 bases at V and 4 bases at J; junction bases unmatched: 7. Per germline, CDR1 SEHNR and CDR2 FQNEAQ (reference sequence). The DNA for the CDR3 is TGTGCCAGCAGCCTAGAAGCAGGGGGCACTGAAGCTTTCTTT. It is translated as CASSLEAGGTEAFF.

J is TRBJ1-2 and V is TRBV7-3, with D perhaps matching TRBD1 (6 bases). V was clipped by 4 bases and J by 2 bases, with 20 bases between them. Germline assignment: CDR1 SGHTA and CDR2 FQGTGA. The CDR3 totals 17 residues. The CDR3 region is CASSSPNLNRVNYGYTF. The CDR3 DNA reads TGTGCCAGCAGCTCCCCAAATTTAAACAGGGTCAACTATGGCTACACCTTC.

The V gene is TRBV6-4, the J gene TRBJ2-2; 11 bases fit TRBD2. The germline CDR1 and CDR2 sequences are MRHNA and SNTAGT. This CDR3 is 15 amino acids long. J gave up 5 bases and V 5 bases, and 4 bases lay outside the gene matches. CDR3 protein: CASSPGTSGTGELFF. Here the CDR3 DNA reads TGTGCCAGCAGTCCGGGGACTAGCGGAACCGGGGAGCTGTTTTTT.

This clone occurred once. The rearrangement links TRBV11-2 to TRBJ2-7; D unclear. Germline V gene lookup returns CDR1 SGHAT and CDR2 FQNNGV. This CDR3 is 12 amino acids long. Trimming pared 1 base from V and 6 bases from J, leaving 7 bases between. Here the CDR3 DNA reads TGTGCCAGCAGCTTAGGAGGTACCGAGCAGTACTTC. Amino acid sequence: CASSLGGTEQYF.

CDR3 residues: CASSLGLAGITDTQYF. The CDR3 DNA sequence: TGTGCCAGCAGCCTCGGACTAGCGGGGATCACAGATACGCAGTATTTT. The genes are TRBV11-2 and TRBJ2-3, with 12 positions matching TRBD2. Germline V gene lookup returns CDR1 SGHAT and CDR2 FQNNGV. CDR3 length equals 16 residues. The V segment lost 5 bases and the J segment 2 bases; nucleotides outside the gene matches: 5. The full variable domain, in which reference TRBV11-2 and TRBJ2-3 provide the parts outside the CDR3, is EAGVAQSPRYKIIEKRQSVAFWCNPISGHATLYWYQQILGQGPKLLIQFQNNGVVDDSQLPKDRFSAERLKGVDSTLKIQPAKLEDSAVYLCASSLGLAGITDTQYFGPGTRLTVL.

CDR3 loop: CASSYSLRVNEKLFF. DNA for the CDR3: TGTGCCAGCAGTTACTCATTGAGGGTTAATGAAAAACTGTTTTTT. The gene calls are TRBV6-5 and TRBJ1-4; unclear D gene. V was shortened by 0 bases and J by 4 bases, with 9 bases between the two germline ends. The CDR3 covers 15 residues. Germline loops: CDR1 MNHEY, CDR2 SVGAGI.

This chain links TRBV11-3 with TRBJ1-1; no firm D call. The germline CDR1 and CDR2 sequences are SGHNT and YENEEA. This CDR3 has 15 residues. Trimming shortened V by 2 bases and J by 5 bases, and 15 bases separated the two germline ends. CDR3 in DNA: TGTGCCAGCAGCTTATCTTTCGGGGTAGAAACTGAAGCTTTCTTT. As protein: CASSLSFGVETEAFF.

This chain connects TRBV13 to TRBJ1-5, with D possibly matching TRBD1 (5 bases). CDR1 and CDR2 (germline): PRHDT, FYEKMQ (reference sequence). Trimming stripped 5 bases from V and 4 bases from J, with 21 bases between. This CDR3 spans 17 amino acids. CDR3: CASSLRDGGSTNQPQHF. The CDR3 DNA sequence: TGTGCCAGCAGCCTTCGTGATGGGGGGTCGACTAATCAGCCCCAGCATTTT.

The sample holds a few counts of this clone. The chain joins TRBV24-1 to TRBJ1-2; TRBD1 aligns across 9 bases. V lost 3 bases to trimming and J lost 2 bases; unmatched junction nucleotides: 3. Per germline, CDR1 KGHDR and CDR2 SFDVKD. The CDR3 runs 15 residues. This chain's CDR3 is CATSDTGTGNYGYTF. The CDR3, as DNA: TGTGCCACCAGTGATACCGGGACAGGGAACTATGGCTACACCTTC.

The rearrangement links TRBV18 to TRBJ2-7, with 7 bases lining up with TRBD1. In germline, CDR1 is KGHSH, CDR2 LQKENI. This CDR3 spans 15 amino acids. Trimming at V came to 3 bases and at J to 1 base, leaving 6 bases not matched to a gene. The CDR3 sequence is CASSPLGTASYEQYF. The CDR3 DNA reads as TGTGCCAGCTCACCTCTCGGGACAGCTTCCTACGAGCAGTACTTC. The full variable domain, in which reference TRBV18 and TRBJ2-7 provide the parts outside the CDR3, is NAGVMQNPRHLVRRRGQEARLRCSPMKGHSHVYWYRQLPEEGLKFMVYLQKENIIDESGMPKERFSAEFPKEGPSILRIQQVVRGDSAAYFCASSPLGTASYEQYFGPGTRLTVT.

V usage is TRBV7-8 and J usage is TRBJ2-5; TRBD2 aligns across 10 bases. Trimming cost V 1 base and J 1 base; bases outside gene matches: 6. The CDR3 has 17 residues. The germline V gene encodes CDR1 SGHVS and CDR2 FQNEAQ. In DNA, the CDR3 is TGTGCCAGCAGCTTAGATGGTAGACTAGCGGGCCAAGAGACCCAGTACTTC. Residues: CASSLDGRLAGQETQYF. Full variable domain (remainder filled in from reference TRBV7-8 and TRBJ2-5): GAGVSQSPRYKVAKRGQDVALRCDPISGHVSLFWYQQALGQGPEFLTYFQNEAQLDKSGLPSDRFFAERPEGSVSTLKIQRTQQEDSAVYLCASSLDGRLAGQETQYFGPGTRLLVL.

This chain links TRBV4-1 with TRBJ1-2; 11 bases line up with TRBD1. The V gene's germline CDR1 is MGHRA and CDR2 YSYEKL. With 0 bases clipped from V and 8 bases from J, the junction kept 5 bases outside the gene matches. The CDR3 is 15 amino acids. The CDR3 nucleotides read TGCGCCAGCAGCCAAGACAAGGACAGGGGGCACGGCTACACCTTC. It encodes CASSQDKDRGHGYTF.

The chain employs TRBV28 and TRBJ2-7; D call uncertain. Germline V gives CDR1 MDHEN, CDR2 SYDVKM. The CDR3 contains 16 residues. V gave up 2 bases and J gave up 3 bases, with 17 bases separating them. The CDR3 DNA follows: TGTGCCAGCAGTTTAAGTGACACCTACCAGTACTACGAGCAGTACTTC. Translated: CASSLSDTYQYYEQYF.